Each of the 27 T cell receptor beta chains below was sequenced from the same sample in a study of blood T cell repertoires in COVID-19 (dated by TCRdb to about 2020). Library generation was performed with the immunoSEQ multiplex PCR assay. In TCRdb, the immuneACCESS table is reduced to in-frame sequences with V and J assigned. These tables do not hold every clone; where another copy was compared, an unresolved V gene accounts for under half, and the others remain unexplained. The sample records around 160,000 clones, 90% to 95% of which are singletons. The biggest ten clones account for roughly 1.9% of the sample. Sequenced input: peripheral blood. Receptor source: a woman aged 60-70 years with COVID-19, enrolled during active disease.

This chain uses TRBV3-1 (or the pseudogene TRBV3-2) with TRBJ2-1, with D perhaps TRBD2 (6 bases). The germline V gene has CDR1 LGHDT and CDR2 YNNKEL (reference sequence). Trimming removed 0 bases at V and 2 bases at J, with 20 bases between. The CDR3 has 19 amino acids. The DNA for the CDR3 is TGTGCCAGCAGCCAAGATTGGGAGGAAGGTGTCACCCCCTACAATGAGCAGTTCTTC. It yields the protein CASSQDWEEGVTPYNEQFF.

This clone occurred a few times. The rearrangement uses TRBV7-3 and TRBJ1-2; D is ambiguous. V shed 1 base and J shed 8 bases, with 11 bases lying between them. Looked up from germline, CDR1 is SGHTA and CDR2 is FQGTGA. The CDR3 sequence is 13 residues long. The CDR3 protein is CASSLNGERGYTF. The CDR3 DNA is TGTGCCAGCAGCTTAAATGGGGAGAGGGGCTACACCTTC.

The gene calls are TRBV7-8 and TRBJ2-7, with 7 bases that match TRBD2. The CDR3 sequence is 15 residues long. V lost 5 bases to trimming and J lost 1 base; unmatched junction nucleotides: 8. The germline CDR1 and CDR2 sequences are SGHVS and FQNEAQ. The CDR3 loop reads CASSLVVGGSYEQYF. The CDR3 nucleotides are TGTGCCAGCAGCCTCGTGGTGGGAGGGTCCTACGAGCAGTACTTC.

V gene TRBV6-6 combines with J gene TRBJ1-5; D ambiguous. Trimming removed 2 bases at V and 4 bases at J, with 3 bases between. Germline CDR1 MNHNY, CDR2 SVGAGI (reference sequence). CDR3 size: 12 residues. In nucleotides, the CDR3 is TGTGCCAGCAGTTACCAAAATCAGCCCCAGCATTTT. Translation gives CASSYQNQPQHF.

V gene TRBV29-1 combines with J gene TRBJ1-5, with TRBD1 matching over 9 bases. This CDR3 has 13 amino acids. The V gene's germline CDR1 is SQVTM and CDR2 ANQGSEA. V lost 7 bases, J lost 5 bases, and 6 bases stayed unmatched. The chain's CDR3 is CSARTGDHQPQHF. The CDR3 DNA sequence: TGCAGCGCTAGGACAGGGGACCATCAGCCCCAGCATTTT.

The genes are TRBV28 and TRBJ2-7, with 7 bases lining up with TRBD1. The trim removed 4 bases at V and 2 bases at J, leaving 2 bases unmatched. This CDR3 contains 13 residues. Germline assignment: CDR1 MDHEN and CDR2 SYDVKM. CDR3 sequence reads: CASSWGQPYEQYF. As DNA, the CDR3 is TGTGCCAGCAGTTGGGGACAGCCCTACGAGCAGTACTTC.

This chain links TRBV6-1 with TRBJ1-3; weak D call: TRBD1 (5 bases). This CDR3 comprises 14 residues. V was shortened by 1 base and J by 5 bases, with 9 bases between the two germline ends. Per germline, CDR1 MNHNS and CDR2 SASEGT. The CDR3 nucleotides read TGTGCCAGCAGTGAAGGGGGCCGAAGAAACACCATATATTTT. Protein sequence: CASSEGGRRNTIYF.

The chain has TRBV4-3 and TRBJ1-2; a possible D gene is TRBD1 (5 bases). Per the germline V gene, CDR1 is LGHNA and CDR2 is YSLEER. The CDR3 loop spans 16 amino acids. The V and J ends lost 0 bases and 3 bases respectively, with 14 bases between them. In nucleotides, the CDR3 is TGCGCCAGCAGCCAAGATCGAGCAAGGGGATACTATGGCTACACCTTC. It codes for CASSQDRARGYYGYTF.

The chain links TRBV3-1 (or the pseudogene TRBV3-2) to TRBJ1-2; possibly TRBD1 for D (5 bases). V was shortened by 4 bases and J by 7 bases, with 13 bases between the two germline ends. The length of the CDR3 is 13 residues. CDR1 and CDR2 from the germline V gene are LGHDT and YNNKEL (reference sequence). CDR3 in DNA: TGTGCCAGCAGCCCCACATGGAGGGGTGGCTACACCTTC. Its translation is CASSPTWRGGYTF.

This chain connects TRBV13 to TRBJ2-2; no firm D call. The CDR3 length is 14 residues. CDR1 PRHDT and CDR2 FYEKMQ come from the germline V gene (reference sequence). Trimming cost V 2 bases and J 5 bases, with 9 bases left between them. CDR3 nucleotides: TGTGCCAGCAGCTTAAGACTCCAGACCGGGGAGCTGTTTTTT. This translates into CASSLRLQTGELFF. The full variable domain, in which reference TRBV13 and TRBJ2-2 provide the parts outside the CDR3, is AAGVIQSPRHLIKEKRETATLKCYPIPRHDTVYWYQQGPGQDPQFLISFYEKMQSDKGSIPDRFSAQQFSDYHSELNMSSLELGDSALYFCASSLRLQTGELFFGEGSRLTVL.

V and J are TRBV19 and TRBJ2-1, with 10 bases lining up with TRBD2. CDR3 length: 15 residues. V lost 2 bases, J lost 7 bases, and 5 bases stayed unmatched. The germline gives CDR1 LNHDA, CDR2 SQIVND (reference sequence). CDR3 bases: TGTGCCAGTAGTATAACTAGCGGGGTTATAAATGAGCAGTTCTTC. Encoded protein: CASSITSGVINEQFF.

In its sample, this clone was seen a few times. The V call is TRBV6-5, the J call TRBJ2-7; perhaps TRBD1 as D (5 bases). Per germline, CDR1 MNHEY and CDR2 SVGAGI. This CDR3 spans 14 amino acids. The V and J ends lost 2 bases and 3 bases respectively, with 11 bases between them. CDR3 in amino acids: CASSYLGRDYEQYF. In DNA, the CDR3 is TGTGCCAGCAGTTACCTTGGCAGGGACTACGAGCAGTACTTC.

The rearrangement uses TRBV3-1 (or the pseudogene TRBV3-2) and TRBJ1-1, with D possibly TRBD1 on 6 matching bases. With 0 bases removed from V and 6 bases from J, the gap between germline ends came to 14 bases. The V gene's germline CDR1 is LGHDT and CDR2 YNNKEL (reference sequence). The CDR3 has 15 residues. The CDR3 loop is CASSQDLGRGAEAFF. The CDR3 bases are TGTGCCAGCAGCCAAGATTTGGGCAGGGGCGCTGAAGCTTTCTTT.

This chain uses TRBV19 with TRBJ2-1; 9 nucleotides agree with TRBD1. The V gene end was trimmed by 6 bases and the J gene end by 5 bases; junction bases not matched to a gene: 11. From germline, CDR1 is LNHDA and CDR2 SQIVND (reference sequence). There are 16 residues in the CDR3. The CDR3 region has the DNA TGTGCCAGTAGCTACCTCGGACAGGGGCCTAACAATGAGCAGTTCTTC. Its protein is CASSYLGQGPNNEQFF. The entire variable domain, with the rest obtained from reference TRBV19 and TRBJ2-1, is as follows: DGGITQSPKYLFRKEGQNVTLSCEQNLNHDAMYWYRQDPGQGLRLIYYSQIVNDFQKGDIAEGYSVSREKKESFPLTVTSAQKNPTAFYLCASSYLGQGPNNEQFFGPGTRLTVL.

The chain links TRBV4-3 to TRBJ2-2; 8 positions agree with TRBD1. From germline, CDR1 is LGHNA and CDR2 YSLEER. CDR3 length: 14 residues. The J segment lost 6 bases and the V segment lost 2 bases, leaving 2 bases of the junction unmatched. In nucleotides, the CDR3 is TGCGCCAGCAGCCAAATGACAGGGGCCGGGGAGCTGTTTTTT. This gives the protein CASSQMTGAGELFF.

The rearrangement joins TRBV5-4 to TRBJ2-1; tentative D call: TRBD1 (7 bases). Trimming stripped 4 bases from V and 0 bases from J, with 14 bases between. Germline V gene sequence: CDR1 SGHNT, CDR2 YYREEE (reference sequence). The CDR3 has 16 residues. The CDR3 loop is CASSPRQGGSYNEQFF. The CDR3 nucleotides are TGTGCCAGCAGCCCCCGACAGGGAGGCTCCTACAATGAGCAGTTCTTC.

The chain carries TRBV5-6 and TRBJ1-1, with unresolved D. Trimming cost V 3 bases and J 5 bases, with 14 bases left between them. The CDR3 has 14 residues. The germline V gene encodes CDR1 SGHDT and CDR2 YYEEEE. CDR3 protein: CASSYRRSFTEAFF. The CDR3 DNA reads TGTGCCAGCAGCTACCGACGGAGCTTTACTGAAGCTTTCTTT.

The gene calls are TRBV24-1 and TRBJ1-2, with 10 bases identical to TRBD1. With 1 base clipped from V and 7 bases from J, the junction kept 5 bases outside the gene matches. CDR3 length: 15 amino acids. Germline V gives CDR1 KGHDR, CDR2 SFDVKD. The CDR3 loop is CATSDLPGQGFGYTF. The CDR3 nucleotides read TGTGCCACCAGTGATTTACCGGGACAGGGGTTTGGCTACACCTTC.

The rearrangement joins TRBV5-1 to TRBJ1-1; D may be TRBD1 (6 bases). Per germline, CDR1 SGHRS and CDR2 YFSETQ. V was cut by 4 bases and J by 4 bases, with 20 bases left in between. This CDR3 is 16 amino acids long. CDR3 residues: CASSRDDQGQGTEAFF. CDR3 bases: TGCGCCAGCAGCCGGGATGATCAGGGGCAGGGCACTGAAGCTTTCTTT.

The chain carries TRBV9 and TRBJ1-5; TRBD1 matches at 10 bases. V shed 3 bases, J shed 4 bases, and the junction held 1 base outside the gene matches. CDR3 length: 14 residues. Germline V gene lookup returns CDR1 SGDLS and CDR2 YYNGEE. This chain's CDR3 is CASSGTGGNQPQHF. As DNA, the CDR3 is TGTGCCAGCAGCGGGACAGGGGGAAATCAGCCCCAGCATTTT.

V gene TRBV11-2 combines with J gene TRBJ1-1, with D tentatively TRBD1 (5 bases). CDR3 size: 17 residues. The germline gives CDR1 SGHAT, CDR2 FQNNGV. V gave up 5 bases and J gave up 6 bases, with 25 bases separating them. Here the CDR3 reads CASSQHGAARQFPEAFF. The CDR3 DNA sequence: TGTGCCAGCAGCCAACATGGGGCAGCCCGACAATTCCCTGAAGCTTTCTTT.

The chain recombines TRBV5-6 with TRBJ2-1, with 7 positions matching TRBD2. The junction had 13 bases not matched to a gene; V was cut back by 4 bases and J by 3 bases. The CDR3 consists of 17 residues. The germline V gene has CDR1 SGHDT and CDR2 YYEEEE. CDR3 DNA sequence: TGTGCCAGCAGCGAGCGACTAGCCCACCGTAGCTACAATGAGCAGTTCTTC. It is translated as CASSERLAHRSYNEQFF.

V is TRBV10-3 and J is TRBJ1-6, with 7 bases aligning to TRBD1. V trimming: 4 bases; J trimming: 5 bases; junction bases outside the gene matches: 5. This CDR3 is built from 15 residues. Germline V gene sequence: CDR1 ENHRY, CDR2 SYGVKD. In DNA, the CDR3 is TGTGCCATCAGTGGGGCACAGGGGAATAATTCACCCCTCCACTTT. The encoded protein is CAISGAQGNNSPLHF.

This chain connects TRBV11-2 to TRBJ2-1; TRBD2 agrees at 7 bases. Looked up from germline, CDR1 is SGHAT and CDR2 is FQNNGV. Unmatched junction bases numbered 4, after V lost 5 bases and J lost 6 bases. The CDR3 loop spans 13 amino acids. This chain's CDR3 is CASSNPSGNEQFF. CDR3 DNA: TGTGCCAGCAGCAACCCTAGCGGCAATGAGCAGTTCTTC.

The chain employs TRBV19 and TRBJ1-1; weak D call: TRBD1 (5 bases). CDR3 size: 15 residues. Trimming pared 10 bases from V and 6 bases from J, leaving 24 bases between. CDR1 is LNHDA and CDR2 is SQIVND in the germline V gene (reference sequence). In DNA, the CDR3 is TGTGCCACCCACCGGGGAGGGGACCTACCCTCTGAAGCTTTCTTT. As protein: CATHRGGDLPSEAFF.

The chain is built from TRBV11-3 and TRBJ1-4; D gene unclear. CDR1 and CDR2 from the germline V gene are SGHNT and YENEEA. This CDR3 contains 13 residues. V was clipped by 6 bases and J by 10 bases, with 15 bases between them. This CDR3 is CASSQGTAGKLFF. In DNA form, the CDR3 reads TGTGCCAGCAGTCAAGGAACCGCGGGAAAACTGTTTTTT.

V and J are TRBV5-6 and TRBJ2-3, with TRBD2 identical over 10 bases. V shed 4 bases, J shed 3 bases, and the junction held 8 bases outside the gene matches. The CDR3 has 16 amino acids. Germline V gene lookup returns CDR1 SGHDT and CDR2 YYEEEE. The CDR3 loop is CASSRTPGLATDTQYF. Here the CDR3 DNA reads TGTGCCAGCAGCCGGACACCGGGACTAGCGACAGATACGCAGTATTTT.